Sequencing of this T cell receptor beta chain was carried out in a study of shared T cell receptors in the human thymus. Libraries were prepared by immunoSEQ multiplex PCR; TCRdb keeps only in-frame clonotypes and omits some of them. The sample lists about 660,000 clones, roughly 90% seen once, with around 0.01% in the top ten. The V segment lost 3 bases and the J segment 0 bases; nucleotides outside the gene matches: 7. The germline V gene has CDR1 SNHLY and CDR2 FYNNEI. The CDR3 is made up of 16 amino acids. The sample was also linked to a second study, of human thymus T cells. In that study: Having surgery to correct congenital heart defects, healthy Finnish infants acted as the donors. Thymus tissue for the work was resected from patients undergoing corrective heart surgery. Repertoires from thymus and blood appeared to show biased V and J gene usage. Related studies noted strongly shared thymic repertoires across unrelated people.

The clonotype comes from a boy under two years old with a congenital heart defect. The J gene is TRBJ2-7, the V gene TRBV2, with 8 positions matching TRBD1. The sample taken for sequencing was thymocytes. CDR3 region: CASSDPQGEISYEQYF. In DNA, the CDR3 is TGTGCCAGCAGTGACCCACAGGGGGAGATCTCCTACGAGCAGTACTTC.